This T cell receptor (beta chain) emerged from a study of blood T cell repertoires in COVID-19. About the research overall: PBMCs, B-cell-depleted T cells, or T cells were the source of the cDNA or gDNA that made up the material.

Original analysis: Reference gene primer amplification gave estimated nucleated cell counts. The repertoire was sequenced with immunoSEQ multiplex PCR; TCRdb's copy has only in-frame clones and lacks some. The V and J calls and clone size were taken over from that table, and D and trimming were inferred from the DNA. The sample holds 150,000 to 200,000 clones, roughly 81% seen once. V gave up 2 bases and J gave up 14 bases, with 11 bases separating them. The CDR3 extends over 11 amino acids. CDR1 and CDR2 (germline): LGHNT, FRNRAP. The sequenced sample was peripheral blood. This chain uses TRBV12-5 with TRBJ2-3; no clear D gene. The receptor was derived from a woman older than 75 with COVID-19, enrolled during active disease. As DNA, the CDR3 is TGTGCTAGTGGTTTGAATCGAGCGCTGTATTTT. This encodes CASGLNRALYF.